This T cell receptor (beta chain) is drawn from a study of blood T cell repertoires in COVID-19. In the original analysis: The authors estimated nucleated cell counts from reference gene primer amplification. Sequenced by immunoSEQ multiplex PCR; TCRdb stores in-frame clones only, minus some. V, J and clone size reflect that table, while D and trimming were determined from the DNA. This repertoire shows about 50,000 clones, about 84% found once; its top ten account for 2% to 2.5%. Germline CDR1 is SGHVS and CDR2 is FQNEAQ. The CDR3 loop spans 15 amino acids. Trimming pared 0 bases from V and 1 base from J, leaving 8 bases between.

The sample was peripheral blood. This TCR was sampled from a woman aged 60-75 years with acute or convalescent COVID-19. The rearrangement uses TRBV7-8 and TRBJ2-3, with a tentative D call TRBD1 (5 bases). The CDR3: CASSLAGAGTDTQYF. CDR3 bases: TGTGCCAGCAGCTTAGCAGGGGCGGGCACAGATACGCAGTATTTT.